These 6 T cell receptor beta chains originate from one sample sequenced in a study of T cells in Graves' hyperthyroidism and ophthalmopathy. The source material, RNA transcripts, was used to amplify TCR beta CDR3 regions. First-round RT-PCR targeting the TCR CDR3 was performed with the HTBI primer set. One entry per CDR3 protein results from TCRdb running MiXCR on the multiplex PCR reads. The sample records 400,000 to 600,000 distinct CDR3 sequences, under 25% being singletons. Sequenced sample: blood. All receptors derive from a young man with Graves' hyperthyroidism.

This clonotype was seen many times. This sequence joins TRBV12-3 or TRBV12-4 and TRBJ1-1, with D possibly matching TRBD1 (5 bases). The CDR3 is made up of 14 amino acids. V lost 8 bases and J 1 base, leaving 14 bases between the germline ends. In DNA form, the CDR3 reads TGTGCCAGCGGCAGGGAAATCGGGAACACTGAAGCTTTCTTT. Amino acid sequence: CASGREIGNTEAFF.

Here the CDR3 reads CASSLLGLGEQYF. The CDR3, as DNA: TGTGCCAGCAGCTTACTGGGCTTGGGCGAGCAGTACTTC. V is TRBV13 and J is TRBJ2-7; D is ambiguous. This CDR3 is built from 13 residues. The germline V gene encodes CDR1 PRHDT and CDR2 FYEKMQ (reference sequence). V shed 2 bases and J shed 6 bases, with 11 bases lying between them.

This clonotype was picked up many times. This chain joins TRBV6-1 and TRBJ1-5; no clear D. Germline V gene sequence: CDR1 MNHNS, CDR2 SASEGT. The CDR3 consists of 14 residues. The ends were cut back, 0 bases at V and 5 bases at J, with 8 bases in the middle. CDR3: CASSEAPEYQPQHF. CDR3 bases: TGTGCCAGCAGTGAAGCGCCGGAATATCAGCCCCAGCATTTT.

This clonotype showed up many times. V is TRBV6-2 or TRBV6-3 and J is TRBJ2-2; D remains ambiguous. Trimming removed 0 bases from V and 4 bases from J, with 6 bases in between. Germline V gene lookup returns CDR1 MNHEY and CDR2 SVGEGT. There are 14 residues in the CDR3. The CDR3 nucleotides are TGTGCCAGCAGTTACTCTCAGGTCACCGGGGAGCTGTTTTTT. It is translated as CASSYSQVTGELFF.

The chain couples TRBV11-2 to TRBJ1-3; 7 positions agree with TRBD1. V gave up 1 base and J gave up 4 bases; unmatched junction bases: 7. This CDR3 spans 16 amino acids. Per the germline V gene, CDR1 is SGHAT and CDR2 is FQNNGV. CDR3 sequence (DNA): TGTGCCAGCAGCTTAGTAAAGGGGACAGCGGGAAACACCATATATTTT. It is translated as CASSLVKGTAGNTIYF.

This clonotype occurred many times. The chain recombines TRBV6-2 or TRBV6-3 with TRBJ1-2, with a weak D call TRBD1 (6 bases). Trimming cost V 6 bases and J 8 bases, with 16 bases left between them. CDR1 is MNHEY, CDR2 SVGEGT, per germline. CDR3 length: 13 residues. CDR3 residues: CASSPSGAGGYTF. The DNA of the CDR3 is TGTGCCAGCAGCCCATCGGGGGCGGGAGGCTACACCTTC.